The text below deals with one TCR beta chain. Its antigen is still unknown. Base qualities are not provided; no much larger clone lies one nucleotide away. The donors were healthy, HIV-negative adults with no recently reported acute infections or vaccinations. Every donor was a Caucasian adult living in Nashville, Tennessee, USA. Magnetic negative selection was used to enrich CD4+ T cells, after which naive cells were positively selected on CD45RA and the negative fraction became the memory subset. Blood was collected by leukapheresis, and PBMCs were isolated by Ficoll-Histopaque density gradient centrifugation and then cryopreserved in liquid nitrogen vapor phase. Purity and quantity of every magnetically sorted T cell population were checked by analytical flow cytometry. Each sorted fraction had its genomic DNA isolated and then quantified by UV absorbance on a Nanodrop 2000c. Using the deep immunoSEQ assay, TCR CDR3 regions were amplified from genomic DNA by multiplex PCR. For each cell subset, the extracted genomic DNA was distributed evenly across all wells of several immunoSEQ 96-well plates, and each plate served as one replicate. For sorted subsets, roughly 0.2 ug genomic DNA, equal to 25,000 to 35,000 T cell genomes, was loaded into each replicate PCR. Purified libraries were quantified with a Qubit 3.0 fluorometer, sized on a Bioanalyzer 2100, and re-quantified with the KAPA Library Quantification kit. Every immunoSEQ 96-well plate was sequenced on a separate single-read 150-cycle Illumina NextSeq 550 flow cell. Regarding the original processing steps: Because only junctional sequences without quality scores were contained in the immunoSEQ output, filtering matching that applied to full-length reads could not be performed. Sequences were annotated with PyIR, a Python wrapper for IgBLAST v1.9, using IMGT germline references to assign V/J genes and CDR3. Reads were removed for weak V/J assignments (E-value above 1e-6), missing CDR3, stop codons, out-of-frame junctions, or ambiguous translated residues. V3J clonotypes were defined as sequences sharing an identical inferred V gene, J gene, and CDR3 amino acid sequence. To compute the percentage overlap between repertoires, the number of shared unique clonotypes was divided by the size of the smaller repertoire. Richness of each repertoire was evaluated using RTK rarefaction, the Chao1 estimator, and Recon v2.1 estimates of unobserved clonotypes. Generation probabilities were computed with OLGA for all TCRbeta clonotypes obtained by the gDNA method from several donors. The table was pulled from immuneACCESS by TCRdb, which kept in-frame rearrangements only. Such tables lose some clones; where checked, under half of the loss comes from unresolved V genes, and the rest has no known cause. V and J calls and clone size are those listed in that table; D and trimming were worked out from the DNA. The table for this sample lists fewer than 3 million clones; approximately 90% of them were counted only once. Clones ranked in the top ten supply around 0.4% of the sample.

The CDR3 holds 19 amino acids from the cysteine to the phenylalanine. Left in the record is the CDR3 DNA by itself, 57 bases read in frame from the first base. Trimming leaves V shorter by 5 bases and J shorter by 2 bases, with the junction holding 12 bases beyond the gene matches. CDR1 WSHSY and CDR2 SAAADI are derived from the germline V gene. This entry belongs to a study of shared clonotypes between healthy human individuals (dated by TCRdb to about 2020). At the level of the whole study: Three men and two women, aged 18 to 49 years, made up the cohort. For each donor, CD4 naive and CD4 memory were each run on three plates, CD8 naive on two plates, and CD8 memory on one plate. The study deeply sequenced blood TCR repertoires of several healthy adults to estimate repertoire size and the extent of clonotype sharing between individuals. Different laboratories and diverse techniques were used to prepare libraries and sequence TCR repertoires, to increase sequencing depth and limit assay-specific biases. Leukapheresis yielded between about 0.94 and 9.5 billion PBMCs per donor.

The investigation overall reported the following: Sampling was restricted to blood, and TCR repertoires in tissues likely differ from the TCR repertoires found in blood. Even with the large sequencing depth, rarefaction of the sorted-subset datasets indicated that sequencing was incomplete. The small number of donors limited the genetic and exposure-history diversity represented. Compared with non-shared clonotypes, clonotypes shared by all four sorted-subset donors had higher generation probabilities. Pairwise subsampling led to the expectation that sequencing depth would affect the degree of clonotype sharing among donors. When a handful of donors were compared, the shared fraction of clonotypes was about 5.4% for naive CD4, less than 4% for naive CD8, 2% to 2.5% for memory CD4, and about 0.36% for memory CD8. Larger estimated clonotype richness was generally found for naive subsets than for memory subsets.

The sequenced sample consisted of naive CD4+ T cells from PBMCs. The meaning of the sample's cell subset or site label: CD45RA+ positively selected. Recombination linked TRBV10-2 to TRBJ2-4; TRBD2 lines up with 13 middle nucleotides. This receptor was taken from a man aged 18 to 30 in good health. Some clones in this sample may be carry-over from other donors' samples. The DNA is TGCGCCAGCAGTCCTCTTCTAGGACTAGCGGGAGTACCCAAAAACATTCAGTACTTC. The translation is CASSPLLGLAGVPKNIQYF.